These T cell receptor beta chains were read from a single sample in a study of T-cell memory formation after mild COVID-19. MiXCR, run by TCRdb on the 5' RACE reads, gives a single entry per CDR3 protein. The data contain about half a million distinct CDR3 sequences, roughly 20% of them singletons. The specimen was PBMCs or a T cell subset sorted from them (not recorded which). Receptors were obtained from an adult woman who had mild COVID-19 (a few samples of this study predate the infection). Cell type and time point are not known. Each CDR3 is given with its conserved first and last residue. A D gene is named only where the DNA matches it firmly. Some rows mark clone size as missing; the rest say once, few, many or name a class of expanded clone.

J gene: TRBJ2-7; clone size: -; V gene: TRBV7-8; D gene: -; CDR3 DNA: TGTGCCAGCAGCCCCACAGGGGGGGTCGCCTACGAGCAGTACTTC; CDR3 protein: CASSPTGGVAYEQYF
J gene: TRBJ2-5; clone size: -; V gene: TRBV4-1; D gene: -; CDR3 DNA: TGCGCCAGCAGCCTAACGTACCGAGGGGGGGGGCTCTACCAAGAGACCCAGTACTTC; CDR3 protein: CASSLTYRGGGLYQETQYF
J gene: TRBJ2-2; clone size: few; V gene: TRBV5-1; D gene: -; CDR3 DNA: TGCGCCAGCAGTGGGCTTTTAGTTAGCGCGAACACCGGGGAGCTGTTTTTT; CDR3 protein: CASSGLLVSANTGELFF
J gene: TRBJ2-7; clone size: few; V gene: TRBV18; D gene: -; CDR3 DNA: TGTGCCAGCTCACCACCCCCTCGGCAGGAGGAGGTTCTAGGGGAGCAGTACTTC; CDR3 protein: CASSPPPRQEEVLGEQYF
J gene: TRBJ1-4; clone size: -; V gene: TRBV25-1; D gene: -; CDR3 DNA: TGTGCCAGCAGTGAATTAAGGGGCAGGGAAAAACTGTTTTTT; CDR3 protein: CASSELRGREKLFF
J gene: TRBJ1-5; clone size: -; V gene: TRBV19; D gene: -; CDR3 DNA: TGTGCCAGTGCTCGACAGCTACAGCCCCAGCATTTT; CDR3 protein: CASARQLQPQHF
J gene: TRBJ2-1; clone size: few; V gene: TRBV24-1; D gene: -; CDR3 DNA: TGTGCCACCAGTGATTCGAGGACAGACAATGAGCAGTTCTTC; CDR3 protein: CATSDSRTDNEQFF
J gene: TRBJ2-4; clone size: many; V gene: TRBV4-1; D gene: -; CDR3 DNA: TGCGCCAGCAGCCAAGAATGGGCGACAGCGAAAAACATTCAGTACTTC; CDR3 protein: CASSQEWATAKNIQYF
J gene: TRBJ2-1; clone size: few; V gene: TRBV7-2; D gene: -; CDR3 DNA: TGTGCCAGCAGCCTCCCCCGAGGGAGCCACAATGAGCAGTTCTTC; CDR3 protein: CASSLPRGSHNEQFF
J gene: TRBJ2-4; clone size: many; V gene: TRBV5-1; D gene: -; CDR3 DNA: TGCGCCAGCAAACCCGGGCGGAGGGATGGTGTGAACATTCAGTACTTC; CDR3 protein: CASKPGRRDGVNIQYF
J gene: TRBJ2-7; clone size: -; V gene: TRBV6-6; D gene: TRBD1; CDR3 DNA: TGTGCCAGCAGACCCGACAGGGCTACAAACGAGCAGTACTTC; CDR3 protein: CASRPDRATNEQYF
J gene: TRBJ2-1; clone size: -; V gene: TRBV7-3; D gene: TRBD2; CDR3 DNA: TGTGCCAGCAGCTTAACAGGGACTAGTTATGAGCAGTTCTTC; CDR3 protein: CASSLTGTSYEQFF
J gene: TRBJ1-2; clone size: many; V gene: TRBV7-2; D gene: -; CDR3 DNA: TGTGCCAGCAGCTTAGATGCGTACAGCACAGCTAACTATGGCTACACCTTC; CDR3 protein: CASSLDAYSTANYGYTF
J gene: TRBJ1-1; clone size: few; V gene: TRBV2; D gene: -; CDR3 DNA: TGTGCCAGCAATGGTTTCAAGGGGGGGACTGAAGCTTTCTTT; CDR3 protein: CASNGFKGGTEAFF
J gene: TRBJ2-1; clone size: -; V gene: TRBV7-2; D gene: -; CDR3 DNA: TGTGCGGGAGGCTCTTACAATGAGCAGTTCTTC; CDR3 protein: CAGGSYNEQFF
J gene: TRBJ2-3; clone size: few; V gene: TRBV3-1; D gene: TRBD2; CDR3 DNA: TGTGCCAGCAGCCAAGATCCGACTAGCGGGGGGGCCAGTTTACTTGGAGATACGCAGTATTTT; CDR3 protein: CASSQDPTSGGASLLGDTQYF
J gene: TRBJ2-7; clone size: few; V gene: TRBV7-2; D gene: -; CDR3 DNA: TGTGCCAGCAGCTTTGCCGGGACCGGCTCCTACGAGCAGTACTTC; CDR3 protein: CASSFAGTGSYEQYF
J gene: TRBJ1-2; clone size: -; V gene: TRBV7-9; D gene: -; CDR3 DNA: TGTGCCAGCAGCTTAACCCAGGGCCACTATGGCTACACCTTC; CDR3 protein: CASSLTQGHYGYTF
J gene: TRBJ1-2; clone size: -; V gene: TRBV7-2; D gene: TRBD1; CDR3 DNA: TGTGCCAGCAGCTTTGGCCTCACCGGGACAGGTCGTAGTGGCTACACCTTC; CDR3 protein: CASSFGLTGTGRSGYTF
J gene: TRBJ2-3; clone size: -; V gene: TRBV4-1; D gene: TRBD2; CDR3 DNA: TGCGCCAGCAGCCAAGAAGGACTAGCGGGGATCACAGATACGCAGTATTTT; CDR3 protein: CASSQEGLAGITDTQYF
J gene: TRBJ2-3; clone size: -; V gene: TRBV11-3; D gene: TRBD2; CDR3 DNA: TGTGCCAGCAGCTTAGATTCCAGACTAGCGGGAGCAGTAGATACGCAGTATTTT; CDR3 protein: CASSLDSRLAGAVDTQYF
J gene: TRBJ2-1; clone size: -; V gene: TRBV28; D gene: TRBD2; CDR3 DNA: TGTGCCAGCAGTTTGTCGGGGGGGAGCGGGAGATGGAATGAGCAGTTCTTC; CDR3 protein: CASSLSGGSGRWNEQFF
J gene: TRBJ2-1; clone size: many; V gene: TRBV6-5; D gene: -; CDR3 DNA: TGTGCCAGCAGTTACTGGCGGGCAGCGTACAATGAGCAGTTCTTC; CDR3 protein: CASSYWRAAYNEQFF
J gene: TRBJ2-1; clone size: -; V gene: TRBV7-9; D gene: TRBD2; CDR3 DNA: TGTGCCAGCAGGACGCCCGGGGGGAGGGATGAGCAGTTCTTC; CDR3 protein: CASRTPGGRDEQFF
J gene: TRBJ2-2; clone size: -; V gene: TRBV27; D gene: -; CDR3 DNA: TGTGCCAGCAGTTTATTGGGGGGACAAGGAGGCATTCGGGAGCTGTTTTTT; CDR3 protein: CASSLLGGQGGIRELFF
J gene: TRBJ1-1; clone size: few; V gene: TRBV5-5; D gene: -; CDR3 DNA: TGTGCCAGCAGCTTTCGCCCGGACGTGAGTGCTTTCTTT; CDR3 protein: CASSFRPDVSAFF
J gene: TRBJ2-3; clone size: -; V gene: TRBV25-1; D gene: -; CDR3 DNA: TGTGCCAGCAGGATGACAGGTAGCACAGATACGCAGTATTTT; CDR3 protein: CASRMTGSTDTQYF
J gene: TRBJ2-3; clone size: -; V gene: TRBV3-1; D gene: -; CDR3 DNA: TGTGCCAGCAGCCAAGATCGCGATCAAAAGGGCACAGATACGCAGTATTTT; CDR3 protein: CASSQDRDQKGTDTQYF
J gene: TRBJ2-5; clone size: -; V gene: TRBV11-2; D gene: -; CDR3 DNA: TGTGCCAGCAGCTTAGACGGACCCTCTCAGACCCAGTACTTC; CDR3 protein: CASSLDGPSQTQYF
J gene: TRBJ2-2; clone size: -; V gene: TRBV20-1; D gene: TRBD2; CDR3 DNA: TGCAGTGCTACGCGTAGCGGGGCCACCGGGGAGCTGTTTTTT; CDR3 protein: CSATRSGATGELFF
J gene: TRBJ1-5; clone size: few; V gene: TRBV5-1; D gene: -; CDR3 DNA: TGCGCCAGCAGCTTGGAAGTAAATCAGCCCCAGCATTTT; CDR3 protein: CASSLEVNQPQHF
J gene: TRBJ1-1; clone size: few; V gene: TRBV27; D gene: TRBD1; CDR3 DNA: TGTGCCAGCAGTTTACAGGGGGGTCGGAACACTGAAGCTTTCTTT; CDR3 protein: CASSLQGGRNTEAFF
J gene: TRBJ1-1; clone size: -; V gene: TRBV6-5; D gene: -; CDR3 DNA: TGTGCCAGCAGCCTAGTCGGGTCGAACACTGAAGCTTTCTTT; CDR3 protein: CASSLVGSNTEAFF
J gene: TRBJ2-3; clone size: -; V gene: TRBV24-1; D gene: TRBD1; CDR3 DNA: TGTGCCACCAGTGATTTGTCACCCCAGGACAGGATTAGCACAGATACGCAGTATTTT; CDR3 protein: CATSDLSPQDRISTDTQYF
J gene: TRBJ2-5; clone size: many; V gene: TRBV20-1; D gene: TRBD2; CDR3 DNA: TGCAGTGCTAGGACTAGCGGCCCGTACCAAGAGACCCAGTACTTC; CDR3 protein: CSARTSGPYQETQYF
J gene: TRBJ2-3; clone size: few; V gene: TRBV12-5; D gene: -; CDR3 DNA: TGTGCTAGTGGTTTGGTAGTAGGGCTGGATACGCAGTATTTT; CDR3 protein: CASGLVVGLDTQYF
J gene: TRBJ1-2; clone size: -; V gene: TRBV9; D gene: TRBD1; CDR3 DNA: TGTGCCAGCAGCGTTAGCACAGGGGGCTATGGCTACACCTTC; CDR3 protein: CASSVSTGGYGYTF
J gene: TRBJ2-1; clone size: few; V gene: TRBV20-1; D gene: TRBD2; CDR3 DNA: TGCAGTGCTAGAGAACTAGCGGGCCATCACTACAATGAGCAGTTCTTC; CDR3 protein: CSARELAGHHYNEQFF
J gene: TRBJ2-5; clone size: many; V gene: TRBV29-1; D gene: -; CDR3 DNA: TGCAGCGTGAGATTATTGGAGCCTAAAGAGACCCAGTACTTC; CDR3 protein: CSVRLLEPKETQYF
J gene: TRBJ2-6; clone size: few; V gene: TRBV12-3/TRBV12-4; D gene: TRBD2; CDR3 DNA: TGTGCCAGCAGTTTTTCTGCACTAGCGGGAACTGGGGCCAACGTCCTGACTTTC; CDR3 protein: CASSFSALAGTGANVLTF